This T cell receptor beta chain was captured by sequencing in a study of a mutant IDH1 vaccine in newly diagnosed glioma. Study at large: A 62.5% male, around 40% female split and a mean age of about 44 years characterized treated patients. Study-level points and caveats: Pseudoprogression seemingly bore no relation to changes in top peripheral T cell clonotypes.

Data came from immunoSEQ multiplex PCR; TCRdb stores just in-frame clones and leaves some out. The sample consists of around 82,000 clones, roughly 82% of them appearing once. Sample time point: baseline, week 1 (first vaccination visit). Treatment meaning: pre-vaccination baseline after standard-of-care therapy. New WHO grade 3 or 4 IDH1-mutant, ATRX-lost astrocytomas were present in all donors. On this clone: The antigen remains undetermined.

The CDR3 spans 15 residues. Trimming stripped 1 base from V and 4 bases from J, with 13 bases between. Germline V gene sequence: CDR1 SGHAT, CDR2 FQNNGV. This chain links TRBV11-2 with TRBJ1-2; D unclear. Sequenced here: PBMCs, sampled from a glioma patient treated with radiotherapy, temozolomide or both. The source is a man aged 40-49 years with glioma. Some clones in this sample may be carry-over from other donors' samples. As DNA, the CDR3 is TGTGCCAGCAGCTTAGGTCCAGCGCCCTCCTATGGCTACACCTTC. Translating gives CASSLGPAPSYGYTF.